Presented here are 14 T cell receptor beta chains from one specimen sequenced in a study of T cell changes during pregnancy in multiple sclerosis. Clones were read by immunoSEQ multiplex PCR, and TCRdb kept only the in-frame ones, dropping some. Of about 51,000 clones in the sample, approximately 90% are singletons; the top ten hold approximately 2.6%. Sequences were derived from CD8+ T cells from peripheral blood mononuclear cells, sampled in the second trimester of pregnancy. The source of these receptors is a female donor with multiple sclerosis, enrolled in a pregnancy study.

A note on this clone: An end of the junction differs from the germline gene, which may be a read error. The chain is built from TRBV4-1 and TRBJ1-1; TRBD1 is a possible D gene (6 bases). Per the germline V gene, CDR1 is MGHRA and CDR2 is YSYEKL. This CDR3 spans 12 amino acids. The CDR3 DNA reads TGCGCCAGCGGCCATCAGGGGTCTGAAGCTTTCTTT. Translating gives CASGHQGSEAFF.

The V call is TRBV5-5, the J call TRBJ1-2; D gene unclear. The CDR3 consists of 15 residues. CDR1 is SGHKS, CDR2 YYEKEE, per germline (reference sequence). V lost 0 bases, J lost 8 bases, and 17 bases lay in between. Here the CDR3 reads CASSLGPFGPRGYTF. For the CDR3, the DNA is TGTGCCAGCAGCTTGGGCCCGTTTGGGCCCAGGGGCTACACCTTC.

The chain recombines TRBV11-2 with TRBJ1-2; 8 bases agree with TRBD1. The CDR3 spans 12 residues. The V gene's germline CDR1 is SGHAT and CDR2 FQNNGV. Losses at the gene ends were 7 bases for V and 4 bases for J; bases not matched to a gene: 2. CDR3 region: CASTQGAYGYTF. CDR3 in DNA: TGTGCCAGCACCCAGGGGGCCTATGGCTACACCTTC.

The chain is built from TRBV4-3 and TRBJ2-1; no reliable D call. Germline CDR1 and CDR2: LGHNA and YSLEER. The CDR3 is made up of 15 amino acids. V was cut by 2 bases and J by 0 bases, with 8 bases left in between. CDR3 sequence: CASSQLPSSYNEQFF. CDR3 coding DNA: TGCGCCAGCAGCCAACTCCCTAGCTCCTACAATGAGCAGTTCTTC.

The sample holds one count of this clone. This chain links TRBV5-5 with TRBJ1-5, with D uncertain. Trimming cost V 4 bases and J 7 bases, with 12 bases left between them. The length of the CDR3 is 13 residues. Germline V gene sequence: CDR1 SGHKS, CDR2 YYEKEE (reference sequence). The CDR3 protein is CASSPASGQPQHF. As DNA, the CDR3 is TGTGCCAGCAGCCCCGCCTCGGGACAGCCCCAGCATTTT. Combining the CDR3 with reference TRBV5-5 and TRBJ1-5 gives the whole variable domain DAGVTQSPTHLIKTRGQQVTLRCSPISGHKSVSWYQQVLGQGPQFIFQYYEKEERGRGNFPDRFSARQFPNYSSELNVNALLLGDSALYLCASSPASGQPQHFGDGTRLSIL.

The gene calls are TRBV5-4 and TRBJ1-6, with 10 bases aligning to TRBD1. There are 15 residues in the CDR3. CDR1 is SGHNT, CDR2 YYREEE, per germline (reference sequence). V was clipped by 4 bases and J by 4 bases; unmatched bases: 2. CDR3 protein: CASSPDRGYNSPLHF. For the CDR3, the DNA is TGTGCCAGCAGCCCGGACAGGGGGTATAATTCACCCCTCCACTTT.

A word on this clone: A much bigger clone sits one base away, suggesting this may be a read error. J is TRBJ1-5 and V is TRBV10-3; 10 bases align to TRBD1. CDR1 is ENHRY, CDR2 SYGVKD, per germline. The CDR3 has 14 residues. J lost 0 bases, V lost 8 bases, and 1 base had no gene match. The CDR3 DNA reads TGTGCCATCGGGACAGGGGATAGCAATCAGCCCCAGCATTTT. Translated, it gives CAIGTGDSNQPQHF.

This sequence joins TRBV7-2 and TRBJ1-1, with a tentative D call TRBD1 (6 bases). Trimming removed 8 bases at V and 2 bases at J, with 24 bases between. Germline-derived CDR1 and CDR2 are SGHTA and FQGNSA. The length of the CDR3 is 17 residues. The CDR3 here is CASSLGGVDRPNTEAFF. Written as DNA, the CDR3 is TGTGCCAGCTCCCTAGGGGGGGTCGACAGGCCAAACACTGAAGCTTTCTTT.

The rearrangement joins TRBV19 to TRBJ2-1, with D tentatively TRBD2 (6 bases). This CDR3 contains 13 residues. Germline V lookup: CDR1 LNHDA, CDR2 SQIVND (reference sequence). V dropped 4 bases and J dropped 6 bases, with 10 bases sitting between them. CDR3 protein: CASSTGLSNEQFF. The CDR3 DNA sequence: TGTGCCAGTAGTACGGGACTGAGCAATGAGCAGTTCTTC.

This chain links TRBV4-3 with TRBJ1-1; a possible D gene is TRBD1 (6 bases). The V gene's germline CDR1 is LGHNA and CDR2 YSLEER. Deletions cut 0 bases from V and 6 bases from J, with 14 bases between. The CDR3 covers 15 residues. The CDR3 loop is CASSQEVREGAEAFF. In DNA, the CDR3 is TGCGCCAGCAGCCAAGAGGTGCGGGAGGGGGCTGAAGCTTTCTTT.

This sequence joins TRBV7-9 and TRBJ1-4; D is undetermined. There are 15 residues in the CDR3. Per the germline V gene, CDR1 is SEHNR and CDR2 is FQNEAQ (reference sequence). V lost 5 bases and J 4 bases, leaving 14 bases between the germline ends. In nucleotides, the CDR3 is TGTGCCAGCAGCCCCGCGGTCGAGATTAATGAAAAACTGTTTTTT. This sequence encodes CASSPAVEINEKLFF.

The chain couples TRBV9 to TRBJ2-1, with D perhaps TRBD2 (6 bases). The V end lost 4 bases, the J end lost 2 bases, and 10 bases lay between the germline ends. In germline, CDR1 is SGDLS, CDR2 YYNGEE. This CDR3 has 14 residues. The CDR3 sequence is CASSPWTTYNEQFF. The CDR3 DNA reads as TGTGCCAGCAGCCCTTGGACTACCTACAATGAGCAGTTCTTC.

CDR3 amino acids: CASSESGKANEKLFF. CDR3 coding DNA: TGTGCCAGCAGTGAAAGCGGGAAGGCTAATGAAAAACTGTTTTTT. This chain uses TRBV6-4 with TRBJ1-4; D gene unclear. Trimming stripped 3 bases from V and 3 bases from J, with 11 bases between. Germline V gene lookup returns CDR1 MRHNA and CDR2 SNTAGT. This CDR3 has 15 amino acids.

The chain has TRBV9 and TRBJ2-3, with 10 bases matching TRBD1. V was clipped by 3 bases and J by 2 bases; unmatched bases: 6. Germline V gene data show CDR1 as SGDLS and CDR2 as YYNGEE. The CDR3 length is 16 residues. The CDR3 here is CASSEGTGDLTDTQYF. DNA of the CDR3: TGTGCCAGCAGCGAGGGGACAGGGGACCTCACAGATACGCAGTATTTT.